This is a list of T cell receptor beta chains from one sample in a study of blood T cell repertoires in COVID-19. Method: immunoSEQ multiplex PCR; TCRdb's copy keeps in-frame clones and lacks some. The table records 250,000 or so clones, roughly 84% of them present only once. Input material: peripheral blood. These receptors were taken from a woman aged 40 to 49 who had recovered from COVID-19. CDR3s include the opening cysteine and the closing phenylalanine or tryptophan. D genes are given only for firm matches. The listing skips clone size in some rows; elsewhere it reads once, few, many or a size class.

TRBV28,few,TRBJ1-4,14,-,CASTRTATNEKLFF,TGTGCCAGCACAAGGACTGCAACTAATGAAAAACTGTTTTTT
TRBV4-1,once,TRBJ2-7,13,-,CASSQELEYEQYF,TGCGCCAGCAGCCAAGAGCTGGAGTACGAGCAGTACTTC
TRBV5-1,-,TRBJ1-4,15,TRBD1,CASSPGQILNEKLFF,TGCGCCAGCAGCCCGGGACAGATTCTTAATGAAAAACTGTTTTTT
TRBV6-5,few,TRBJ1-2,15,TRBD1,CASSYYSGTGYGYTF,TGTGCCAGCAGTTACTACTCCGGGACAGGGTACGGCTACACCTTC
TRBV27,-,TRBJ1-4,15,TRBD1,CASSRSGTGNEKLFF,TGTGCCAGCAGCCGCTCCGGGACAGGGAATGAAAAACTGTTTTTT
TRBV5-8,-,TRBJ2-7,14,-,CASSLVRGSYEQYF,TGTGCCAGCAGCCTCGTCAGGGGCTCCTACGAGCAGTACTTC
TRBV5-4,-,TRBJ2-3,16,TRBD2,CASSLVLAGGTDTQYF,TGTGCCAGCAGCTTGGTGTTAGCGGGGGGCACAGATACGCAGTATTTT
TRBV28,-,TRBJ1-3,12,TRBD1,CASLTGRNTIYF,TGTGCCAGCTTGACAGGGAGAAACACCATATATTTT
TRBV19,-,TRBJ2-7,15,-,CASSMRQVGIYEQYF,TGTGCCAGTAGTATGAGACAGGTTGGGATCTACGAGCAGTACTTC
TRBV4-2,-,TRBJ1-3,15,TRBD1,CASSQVDRVENTIYF,TGTGCCAGCAGCCAAGTCGACAGGGTCGAAAACACCATATATTTT
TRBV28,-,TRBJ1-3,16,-,CASSAPVGRNGNTIYF,TGTGCCAGCAGTGCCCCGGTTGGGAGGAATGGAAACACCATATATTTT
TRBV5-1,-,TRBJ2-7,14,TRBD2,CASSLGTSGDEQYF,TGCGCCAGCAGCTTGGGGACTAGCGGTGACGAGCAGTACTTC
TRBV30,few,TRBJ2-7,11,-,CAWSVLSEQYF,TGTGCCTGGAGTGTACTGTCCGAGCAGTACTTC
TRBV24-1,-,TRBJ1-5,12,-,CATSDLDRPQHF,TGTGCCACCAGTGATTTGGACAGGCCCCAGCATTTT
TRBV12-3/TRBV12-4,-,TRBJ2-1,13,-,CASSLTGPLEQFF,TGTGCCAGCAGTTTAACAGGGCCCCTTGAGCAGTTCTTC
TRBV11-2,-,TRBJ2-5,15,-,CASSQLGESVETQYF,TGTGCCAGCAGCCAACTCGGGGAGTCAGTGGAGACCCAGTACTTC
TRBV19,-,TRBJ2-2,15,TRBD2,CASSIGLAASGELFF,TGTGCCAGTAGTATAGGTCTAGCGGCCTCCGGGGAGCTGTTTTTT
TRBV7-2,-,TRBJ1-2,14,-,CASSYGQLRYGYTF,TGTGCCAGCAGCTACGGACAGCTCCGCTATGGCTACACCTTC
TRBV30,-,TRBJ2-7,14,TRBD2,CACTSGLLPYEQYF,TGTGCCTGTACTAGCGGCCTACTACCCTACGAGCAGTACTTC
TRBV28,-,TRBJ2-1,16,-,CASLQAGAARGNEQFF,TGTGCCAGCTTACAAGCGGGTGCCGCCCGTGGCAATGAGCAGTTCTTC
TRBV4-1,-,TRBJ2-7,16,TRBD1,CASSQDGGTGGYEQYF,TGCGCCAGCAGCCAAGATGGGGGGACAGGGGGCTACGAGCAGTACTTC
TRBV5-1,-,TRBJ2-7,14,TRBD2,CASSGLVAGSEQYF,TGCGCCAGCAGCGGGTTGGTAGCGGGGAGCGAGCAGTACTTC
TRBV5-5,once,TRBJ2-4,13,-,CASSLGPKNIQYF,TGTGCCAGCAGCTTGGGGCCCAAAAACATTCAGTACTTC
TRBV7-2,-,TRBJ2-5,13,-,CASSFLGGETQYF,TGTGCCAGCAGCTTTCTCGGTGGAGAGACCCAGTACTTC
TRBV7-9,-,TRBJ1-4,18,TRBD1,CASSLARTGSPTNEKLFF,TGTGCCAGCAGCTTAGCGAGGACAGGGTCACCAACTAATGAAAAACTGTTTTTT
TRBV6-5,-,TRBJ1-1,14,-,CASSTGSRRTEAFF,TGTGCCAGCAGTACGGGGTCGCGACGGACTGAAGCTTTCTTT
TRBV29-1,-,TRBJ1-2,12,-,CSVRSGRYGYTF,TGCAGCGTTCGGTCAGGGCGGTATGGCTACACCTTC
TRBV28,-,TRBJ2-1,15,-,CASSLYGLSYNEQFF,TGTGCCAGCAGTTTATATGGACTATCCTACAATGAGCAGTTCTTC
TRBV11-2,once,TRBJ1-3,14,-,CASSLVSGAHTIYF,TGTGCCAGCAGCTTAGTCTCTGGAGCGCACACCATATATTTT
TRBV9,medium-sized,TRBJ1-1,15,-,CASSGRGGMNTEAFF,TGTGCCAGCAGCGGTCGGGGAGGTATGAACACTGAAGCTTTCTTT
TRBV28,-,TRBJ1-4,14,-,CASSQQGAHEKLFF,TGTGCCAGCAGTCAACAAGGGGCTCATGAAAAACTGTTTTTT
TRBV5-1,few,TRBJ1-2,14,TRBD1,CASSYTGGGYGYTF,TGCGCCAGCAGTTACACAGGGGGAGGCTATGGCTACACCTTC
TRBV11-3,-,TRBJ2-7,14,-,CASSLGRGYYEQYF,TGTGCCAGCAGCTTGGGGCGGGGATACTACGAGCAGTACTTC
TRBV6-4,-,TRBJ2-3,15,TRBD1,CASSEGTGGTDTQYF,TGTGCCAGCAGTGAGGGGACAGGGGGCACAGATACGCAGTATTTT
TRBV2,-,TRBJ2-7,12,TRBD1,CASRDRGSEQYF,TGTGCCAGCAGAGACAGGGGGTCTGAGCAGTACTTC
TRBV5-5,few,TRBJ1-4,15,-,CASSLTGFLSEKLFF,TGTGCCAGCAGCTTGACAGGGTTTTTAAGTGAAAAACTGTTTTTT
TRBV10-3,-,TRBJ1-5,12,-,CAISQTNQPQHF,TGTGCCATCTCGCAGACTAATCAGCCCCAGCATTTT
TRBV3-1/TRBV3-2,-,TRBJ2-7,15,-,CASSLRQGRPYEQYF,TGTGCCAGCAGCCTCCGCCAGGGTAGACCCTACGAGCAGTACTTC
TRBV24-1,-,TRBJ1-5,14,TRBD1,CATSDQGATQPQHF,TGTGCCACCAGTGACCAGGGGGCGACTCAGCCCCAGCATTTT
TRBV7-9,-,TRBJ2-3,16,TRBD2,CASSLGEAGGTDTQYF,TGTGCCAGCAGCCTCGGGGAAGCGGGGGGCACAGATACGCAGTATTTT
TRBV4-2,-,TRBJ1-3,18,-,CASSQDLLLGSSGNTIYF,TGTGCCAGCAGCCAAGATCTACTACTCGGGAGCTCTGGAAACACCATATATTTT
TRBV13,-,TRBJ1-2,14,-,CASSLPGVFYGYTF,TGTGCCAGCAGCCTCCCCGGGGTTTTCTATGGCTACACCTTC
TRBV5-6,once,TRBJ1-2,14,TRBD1,CASSSGTGIGGYTF,TGTGCCAGCAGCTCCGGGACAGGGATTGGCGGCTACACCTTC
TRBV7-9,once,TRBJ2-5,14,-,CASSLARGRETQYF,TGTGCCAGCAGCTTAGCGCGGGGGCGGGAGACCCAGTACTTC
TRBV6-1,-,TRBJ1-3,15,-,CASSELSVYGNTIYF,TGTGCCAGCAGTGAATTGAGTGTTTATGGAAACACCATATATTTT
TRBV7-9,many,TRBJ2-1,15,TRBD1,CASSFGQGDEDEQFF,TGTGCCAGCAGCTTCGGGCAGGGGGATGAGGATGAGCAGTTCTTC
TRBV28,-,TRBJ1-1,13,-,CASSRLDGTEAFF,TGTGCCAGCAGTCGCCTCGACGGGACTGAAGCTTTCTTT
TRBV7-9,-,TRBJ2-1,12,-,CASSPTYNEQFF,TGTGCCAGCAGCCCTACCTACAATGAGCAGTTCTTC
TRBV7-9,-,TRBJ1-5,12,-,CASSLVDQPQHF,TGTGCCAGCAGCTTAGTAGATCAGCCCCAGCATTTT